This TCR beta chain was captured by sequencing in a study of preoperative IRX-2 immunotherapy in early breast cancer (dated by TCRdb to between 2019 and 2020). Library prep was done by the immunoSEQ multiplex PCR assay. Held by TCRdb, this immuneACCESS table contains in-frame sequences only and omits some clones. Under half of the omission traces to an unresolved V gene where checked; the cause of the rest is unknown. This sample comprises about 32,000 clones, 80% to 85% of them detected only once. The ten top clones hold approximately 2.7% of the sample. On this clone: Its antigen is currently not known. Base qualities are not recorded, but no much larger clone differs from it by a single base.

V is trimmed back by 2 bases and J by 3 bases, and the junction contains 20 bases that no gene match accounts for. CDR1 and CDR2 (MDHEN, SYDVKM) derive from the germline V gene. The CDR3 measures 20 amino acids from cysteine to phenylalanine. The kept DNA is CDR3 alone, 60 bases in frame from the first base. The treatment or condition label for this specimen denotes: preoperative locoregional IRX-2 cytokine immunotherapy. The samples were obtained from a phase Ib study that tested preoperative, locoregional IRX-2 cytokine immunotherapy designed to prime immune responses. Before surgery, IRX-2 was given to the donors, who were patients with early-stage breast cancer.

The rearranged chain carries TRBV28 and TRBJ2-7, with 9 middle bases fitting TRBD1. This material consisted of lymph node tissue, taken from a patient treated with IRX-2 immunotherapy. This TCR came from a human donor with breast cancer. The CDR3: CASSLVGTGYPGQGLYEQYF. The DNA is TGTGCCAGCAGTTTAGTCGGGACCGGTTACCCGGGACAGGGTCTCTACGAGCAGTACTTC.